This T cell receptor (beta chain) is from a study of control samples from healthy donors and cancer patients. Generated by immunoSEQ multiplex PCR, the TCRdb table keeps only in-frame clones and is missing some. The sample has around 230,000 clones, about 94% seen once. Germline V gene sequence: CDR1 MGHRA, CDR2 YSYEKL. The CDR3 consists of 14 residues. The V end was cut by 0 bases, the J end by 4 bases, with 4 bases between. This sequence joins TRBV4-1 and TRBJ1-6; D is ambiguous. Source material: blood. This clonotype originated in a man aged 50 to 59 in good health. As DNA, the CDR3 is TGCGCCAGCAGCCAAGAAGGTTATAATTCACCCCTCCACTTT. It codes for CASSQEGYNSPLHF.